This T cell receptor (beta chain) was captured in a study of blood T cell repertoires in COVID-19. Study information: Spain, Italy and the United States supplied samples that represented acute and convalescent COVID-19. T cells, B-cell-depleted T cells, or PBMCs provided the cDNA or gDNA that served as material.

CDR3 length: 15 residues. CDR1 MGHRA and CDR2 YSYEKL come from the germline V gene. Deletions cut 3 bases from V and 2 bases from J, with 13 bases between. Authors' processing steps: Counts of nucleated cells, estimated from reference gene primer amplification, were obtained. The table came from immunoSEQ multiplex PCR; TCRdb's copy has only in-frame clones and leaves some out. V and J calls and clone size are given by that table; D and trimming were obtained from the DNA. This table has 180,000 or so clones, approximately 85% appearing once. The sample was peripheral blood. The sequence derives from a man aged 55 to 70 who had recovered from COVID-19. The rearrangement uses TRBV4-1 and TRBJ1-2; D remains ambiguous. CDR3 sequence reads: CASSHPDRQNYGYTF. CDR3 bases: TGCGCCAGCAGCCACCCAGACCGACAAAACTATGGCTACACCTTC.